A selection of T cell receptor beta chains follows, all from one sample in a study of OX40 agonist ivuxolimab in advanced cancers. Repertoires were generated with immunoSEQ multiplex PCR, while TCRdb's copy carries only in-frame clones and drops some. The sample holds around 80,000 clones; about 92% are singletons and the top ten take around 0.19%. Sequenced material: CD4+ or CD8+ T cells sorted from blood, taken in a trial of the OX40 agonist ivuxolimab. The receptors come from an adult with an advanced solid tumor such as melanoma, head and neck, liver or kidney cancer. The conserved cysteine and the conserved F or W are not part of the CDR3 here. A D gene is named only where the DNA matches it firmly.

>TRBJ2-7|TRBV4-1|8|-
ASPPYEQY
>TRBJ2-1|TRBV7-3|14|-
ASSSRDFHLYNEQF
>TRBJ2-7|TRBV5-1|13|-
ASSWRSSQGGVEY
>TRBJ1-2|TRBV11-2|11|-
ASSLSASNGYT
>TRBJ2-7|TRBV5-6|11|-
ASSLFGQYEQY
>TRBJ1-2|TRBV19|11|TRBD1
ASRIQGANGYT
>TRBJ2-2|TRBV19|15|-
ASSTPEWKRSTGELF
>-|TRBV7-9|15|-
ASSLGGSQVVGYEQY
>TRBJ2-5|TRBV6-1|13|-
ASSEGFGNKETQY
>TRBJ2-1|TRBV11-2|15|TRBD2
ASSSRTSGISYNEQF
>TRBJ2-1|TRBV5-1|13|-
ASRTKAAGGNEQF
>TRBJ2-2|TRBV7-3|16|TRBD2
ASSYSGTSGSTGGELF
>TRBJ1-2|TRBV4-1|11|-
ASSGQGKGGYT
>TRBJ2-7|TRBV2|11|-
ASSVGRPGEQY